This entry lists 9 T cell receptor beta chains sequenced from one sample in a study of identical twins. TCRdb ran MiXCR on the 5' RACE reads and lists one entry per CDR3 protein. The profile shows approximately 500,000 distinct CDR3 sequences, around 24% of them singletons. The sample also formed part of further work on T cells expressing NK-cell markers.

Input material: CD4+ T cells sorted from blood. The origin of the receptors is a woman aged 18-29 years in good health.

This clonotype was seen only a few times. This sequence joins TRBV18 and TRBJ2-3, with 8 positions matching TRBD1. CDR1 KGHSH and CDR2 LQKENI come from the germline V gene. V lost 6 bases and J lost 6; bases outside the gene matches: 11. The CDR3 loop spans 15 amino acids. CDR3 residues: CASSPTTGASDTQYF. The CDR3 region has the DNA TGTGCCAGCTCTCCCACGACAGGGGCTTCCGATACGCAGTATTTT.

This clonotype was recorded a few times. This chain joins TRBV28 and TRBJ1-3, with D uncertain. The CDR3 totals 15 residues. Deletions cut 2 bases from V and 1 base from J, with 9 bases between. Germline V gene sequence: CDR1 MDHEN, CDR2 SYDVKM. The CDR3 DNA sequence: TGTGCCAGCAGTTTACCGACCGGGTCTGGAAACACCATATATTTT. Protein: CASSLPTGSGNTIYF.

The CDR3 region has the DNA TGCAGTGCTAGTCGACGACAGGGGGCCTCCTACAATGAGCAGTTCTTC. Translating it yields CSASRRQGASYNEQFF. The rearrangement uses TRBV20-1 and TRBJ2-1; TRBD1 aligns across 10 bases. The germline gives CDR1 DFQATT, CDR2 SNEGSKA (reference sequence). The CDR3 has 16 amino acids. V lost 3 bases, J lost 0 bases, and 5 bases stayed unmatched.

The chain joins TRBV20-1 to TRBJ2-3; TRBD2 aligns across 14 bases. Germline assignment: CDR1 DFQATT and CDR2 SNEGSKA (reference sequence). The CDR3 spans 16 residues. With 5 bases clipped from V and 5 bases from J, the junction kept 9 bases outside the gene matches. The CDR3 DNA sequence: TGCAGTGCTGACGGGACTAGCGGGAGTCGGGAAGATACGCAGTATTTT. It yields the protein CSADGTSGSREDTQYF.

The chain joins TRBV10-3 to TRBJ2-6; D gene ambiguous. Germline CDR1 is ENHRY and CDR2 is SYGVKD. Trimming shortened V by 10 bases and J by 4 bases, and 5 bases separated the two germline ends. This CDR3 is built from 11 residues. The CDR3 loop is CATRGANVLTF. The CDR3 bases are TGTGCCACGAGGGGGGCCAACGTCCTGACTTTC.

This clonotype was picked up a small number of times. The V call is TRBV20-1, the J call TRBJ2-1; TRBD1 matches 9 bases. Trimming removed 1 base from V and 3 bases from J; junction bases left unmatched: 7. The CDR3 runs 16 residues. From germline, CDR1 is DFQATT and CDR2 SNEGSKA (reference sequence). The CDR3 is CSARGLQGARYNEQFF. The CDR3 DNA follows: TGCAGTGCTAGAGGCCTACAGGGGGCTCGCTACAATGAGCAGTTCTTC.

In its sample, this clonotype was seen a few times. The CDR3 spells CASSPTDREAFF. CDR3 DNA: TGTGCCAGCAGCCCGACCGACAGGGAAGCTTTCTTT. The chain joins TRBV4-2 to TRBJ1-1; D is perhaps TRBD1 (6 bases). Trimming took 4 bases from V and 8 from J, leaving 11 bases between them. In germline, CDR1 is LGHNA, CDR2 YNFKEQ. The CDR3 consists of 12 residues.

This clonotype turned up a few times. CDR3 loop: CASSRGQSITGELFF. Here the CDR3 DNA reads TGTGCCAGCAGCCGCGGACAGTCGATTACCGGGGAGCTGTTTTTT. The gene calls are TRBV7-2 and TRBJ2-2, with a weak D call TRBD1 (6 bases). With 5 bases removed from V and 5 bases from J, the gap between germline ends came to 15 bases. Germline V lookup: CDR1 SGHTA, CDR2 FQGNSA. The CDR3 consists of 15 residues.

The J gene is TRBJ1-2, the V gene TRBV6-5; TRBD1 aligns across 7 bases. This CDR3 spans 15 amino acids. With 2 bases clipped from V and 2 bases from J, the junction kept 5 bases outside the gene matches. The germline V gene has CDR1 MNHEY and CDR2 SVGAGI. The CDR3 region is CASSYGGGGNYGYTF. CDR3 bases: TGTGCCAGCAGTTACGGAGGAGGGGGCAACTATGGCTACACCTTC.